The clone carrying this T cell receptor beta chain was counted only a few times. Its antigen is unidentified. The entry originates in a study of T-cell memory formation after mild COVID-19. The study's findings and limits: Clones that shrank (day 15 to 85) were balanced CD4/CD8, whereas later expanders leaned CD4+.

TCRalpha and TCRbeta libraries used 5'RACE with constant-segment primers and UMIs. TCRdb recomputed calls from the 5' RACE reads with MiXCR, one row per CDR3 protein. There are 350,000 to 450,000 distinct CDR3 sequences in the sample; roughly 20% occur only once, and 7.5% to 9.5% lies in the top ten. V was pared by 2 bases and J by 3 bases, with 9 bases of the junction left unmatched. Germline loops: CDR1 SGHTA, CDR2 FQGTGA. CDR3 length: 17 residues. Specimen: PBMCs or a T cell subset sorted from them (not recorded which). V is TRBV7-3 and J is TRBJ2-2; 7 bases line up with TRBD2. The clonotype originates from an adult woman who had mild COVID-19 (a few samples of this study predate the infection). Cell type and time point are not known. CDR3 in amino acids: CASSLLSGGRDTGELFF. DNA for the CDR3: TGTGCCAGCAGCTTACTGAGTGGCGGGAGAGACACCGGGGAGCTGTTTTTT.